A selection of T cell receptor beta chains follows, all from one sample in a study of OX40 agonist ivuxolimab in advanced cancers. The table came from immunoSEQ multiplex PCR; TCRdb's copy has only in-frame clones and leaves some out. The sample carries roughly 30,000 clones, roughly 90% recorded once. The input for sequencing was CD4+ or CD8+ T cells sorted from blood, taken in a trial of the OX40 agonist ivuxolimab. Receptor source: an adult with an advanced solid tumor such as melanoma, head and neck, liver or kidney cancer. Both conserved end residues are part of each CDR3. Size is stated for part of the rows, as once, few or many counts, or as a class when the clone is expanded.

J,V,size,CDR3
TRBJ2-3,TRBV14,NA,CASSQDAASRSDTQYF
TRBJ2-1,TRBV11-2,NA,CASSSVAGGYNEQFF
TRBJ2-3,TRBV19,NA,CASSGQGGTGTQYF
TRBJ1-2,TRBV28,NA,CASSSYTEGGNGYTF
TRBJ2-7,TRBV28,NA,CASSSNPVGPYEQYF
TRBJ2-7,TRBV5-1,NA,CASSLWSGTGYEQYF
TRBJ2-7,TRBV5-1,NA,CASSLRASGYEQYF
TRBJ2-7,TRBV5-1,NA,CASSLGTGGPYEQYF
TRBJ2-2,TRBV27,NA,CASSLVQGITGELFF
TRBJ1-4,TRBV11-3,NA,CASSPDPTNEKLFF
TRBJ2-2,TRBV6-5,few,CASSRDLAGELFF
TRBJ1-1,TRBV11-2,NA,CASSLDAPEYTEAFF
TRBJ1-1,TRBV6-5,NA,CASSYLSGAEAFF
TRBJ2-2,TRBV6-5,NA,CASSPRTRGTGELFF
TRBJ2-7,TRBV5-1,NA,CASSPYSGDSYEQYF
TRBJ2-2,TRBV19,NA,CATLPAGFTGELFF
TRBJ2-5,TRBV4-1,NA,CASSEGTFQETQYF
TRBJ1-5,TRBV6-5,NA,CASSYVAGEVSQHF
TRBJ2-3,TRBV13,NA,CASSTTGGYTDTQYF
TRBJ2-4,TRBV6-5,NA,CASSSGPAEFQYF
TRBJ2-7,TRBV5-1,NA,CASSLAGNEQYF
TRBJ1-5,TRBV27,NA,CASSLPRTGWSQPQHF
TRBJ2-7,TRBV6-5,NA,CASSYFAGDGYEQYF
TRBJ2-1,TRBV2,NA,CASSEWQDLYNEQFF
TRBJ1-1,TRBV9,NA,CASSTGQGWGTEAFF
TRBJ2-7,TRBV4-3,NA,CASSQDGFRDEQYF
TRBJ1-1,TRBV2,NA,CASSEAAYGSGVLNTEAFF
TRBJ1-5,TRBV27,NA,CASSPGGGDQPQHF
TRBJ2-1,TRBV11-2,NA,CASSFPGPNEQFF
TRBJ2-7,TRBV7-9,NA,CASSLGGTGGYEQYF
TRBJ1-2,TRBV27,NA,CASSLGGDGYTF
TRBJ2-7,TRBV9,NA,CASSGDNPFSYEQYF
TRBJ1-4,TRBV27,NA,CASSQGVRANEKLFF
TRBJ2-7,TRBV7-8,NA,CASSPGAGAPYEQYF
TRBJ1-6,TRBV7-6,NA,CASSLDFSDDSPLHF
TRBJ2-7,TRBV27,NA,CASRRTGGSYEQYF
TRBJ1-6,TRBV5-6,NA,CASSLALGVEDSPLHF
TRBJ1-5,TRBV6-5,NA,CASSYSGQPQHF
TRBJ1-5,TRBV2,NA,CASRVTGLGNQPQHF
TRBJ2-7,TRBV30,NA,CAWREQGMGEQYF
TRBJ1-1,TRBV29-1,NA,CSVEGRGDMNTEAFF
TRBJ1-2,TRBV2,NA,CASSDRAVAFF
TRBJ2-1,TRBV30,NA,CAWSVSALAGGQQEGGEQFF
TRBJ1-1,TRBV10-3,NA,CAITRTGGDTEAFF
TRBJ2-3,TRBV11-2,once,CASSQLGDTQYF
TRBJ2-7,TRBV29-1,once,CSALNRVEGHEQYF
TRBJ1-2,TRBV4-1,NA,CASSQGQGIGGYTF
TRBJ2-1,TRBV7-9,NA,CASSQGRGGLNEQFF
TRBJ2-7,TRBV27,NA,CASSLSDGGYEQYF
TRBJ2-1,TRBV28,NA,CASSLSSGRVGNEQFF
TRBJ1-5,TRBV7-9,NA,CASSSTGPSNQPQHF
TRBJ1-2,TRBV11-2,NA,CASSLGAGPGYTF
TRBJ2-1,TRBV11-2,NA,CASSLAAGNEQFF
TRBJ1-6,TRBV14,NA,CASSRIRNSPLHF
TRBJ1-5,TRBV5-6,NA,CASSRRDSFSNQPQHF
TRBJ2-7,TRBV28,NA,CASSLPRQGLSYEQYF